This TCR beta chain was sequenced in a study of T cell repertoires in cytomegalovirus infection (dated by TCRdb to between 2017 and 2020). Concerning the study at large: Donor HLA type was relevant to the analysis, as public TCR beta signatures indicated carriage of CMV infection together with the matching HLA type.

General study outcomes and caveats: In both this cohort and an independent cohort of 300 to 450 donors, the cumulative frequency of public TCR beta family members distinguished carriers of CMV infection plus the relevant HLA type. The ex vivo response was dominated by HLA-C-restricted CMV-specific TCR beta clonotypes, which also provided the single most frequent clonotype in two of eight donors.

The trim is 0 bases for V and 2 bases for J, with a gap of 8 bases between the germline ends. The germline V gene (reference sequence) supplies CDR1 LNHDA and CDR2 SQIVND. Counted from cysteine to phenylalanine, this CDR3 has 15 amino acids. Only the CDR3 DNA stays, 45 bases, in frame from base 1. This clonotype was observed a handful of times. The target of this receptor is not known. Per-base quality was not reported, and no clone a single base away is much larger than it. These reads were obtained on an Illumina HiSeq 1500. TCRdb trimmed the raw reads at Q25, called clones with MiXCR and kept productive beta chains. Duplicate CDR3 protein sequences are folded into a single record with the most common DNA and genes. Present in this sample are about 460,000 distinct CDR3 sequences, about 11% of which were seen just once. The ten largest clones represent about a tenth of the sample.

This receptor was identified in a human donor in good health (CMV status not recorded). Some clones in this sample may be carry-over from other donors' samples. The rearranged segments are TRBV19 and TRBJ1-5, and perhaps TRBD1 as D gene, on 5 matching bases. The material sequenced was PBMCs. The DNA reads TGTGCCAGTAGTATAGATGGGGGGGGCAATCAGCCCCAGCATTTT. It is translated as CASSIDGGGNQPQHF.